What follows describes a single T cell receptor beta chain. Its antigen is not yet known. No base qualities exist here, and no much larger clone lies one base off it. The cohort was made up of about 610 healthy bone marrow donors. At the time of sampling, every cohort member was nominally healthy, though immune exposures that went unrecorded were likely present. The donor was CMV seropositive and was included in the group of 300 or so seropositive cohort members. Every donor gave a peripheral blood sample, and the peripheral blood mononuclear cells from that sample were used for TCR beta sequencing. Genomic DNA was extracted from the blood cell samples with the Qiagen DNeasy Blood Extraction Kit. Libraries were constructed by the immunoSEQ multiplex PCR assay. For the multiplex PCR, a mixture combining 60 forward primers for TCR Vbeta segments and 13 reverse primers for TCR Jbeta segments was used. A multiplex PCR assay on genomic DNA amplified the CDR3 region of rearranged TCR beta genes. The amplified TCR beta libraries were sequenced on the Illumina HiSeq System as 87-base-pair reads. As for the authors' bioinformatics: A later analysis tallied approximately 87 million unique TCR beta chains across the 550 to 850 repertoires, and about 12 million of those chains were shared by two or more donors. Raw reads were error-corrected and collapsed into unique sequences with a nearest-neighbor algorithm that merged closely related sequences to remove PCR and sequencing errors. Alignment of CDR3 sequences to IMGT reference sequences was used to assign V, D and J gene segments. For a sequence to be retained, a match of at least six nucleotides was required to both a V gene segment and a J gene segment. Rearrangements were called productive when the CDR3 lacked stop codons and stayed in frame with V and J; all others were non-productive. CDR3 was defined according to IMGT convention as the region running from the second conserved V-encoded cysteine to the conserved J-encoded phenylalanine. In an earlier analysis of some 550 of the donors, sequences lacking an unambiguous match to a single V gene segment were excluded. An earlier analysis of about 600 of the donors called V segments functional above 56.7% productive rearrangements and segregating when the between-donor standard deviation exceeded 5%. A statistical classification framework was built for diagnosing cytomegalovirus status from the catalog of TCR beta chain sequences. In a later analysis, TCR nucleotide sequences were compared against IMGT/GENE-DB human TR gene sequences so that V and J genes could be assigned. Using the TCRdist pipeline, a later analysis assigned CDR3 sequences along with most-parsimonious VDJ recombination scenarios. A later analysis defined each TCR beta chain by its CDR3 amino acid sequence plus V-gene family, and excluded reads lacking a unique V-gene family. In a later analysis, 550 to 650 highly shared, low-generation-probability nucleotide sequences were removed to address suspected cross-contamination and a sequencing artifact. In a later analysis, a clonal expansion index was calculated for each public chain from normalized within-repertoire ranks of inferred template counts. In a later analysis, generation probabilities were computed with a VDJ recombination model fitted to out-of-frame rearrangements, and the resulting probabilities were checked against IGoR. Hypergeometric tests were used in a later analysis to score TCR-TCR, TCR-HLA and TCR-CMV co-occurrence, with a repertoire-size bias correction applied to the TCR pairs. False discovery rates were estimated in a later analysis by permuting HLA or CMV assignments 20 times. In a later analysis, co-occurring TCRs were grouped with DBSCAN, and TCRdist sequence similarity was added when clustering was performed within HLA-allele-positive subsets. Repertoires with fewer than 30,000 or more than 120,000 public chains were left out of co-occurrence clustering, as were several repertoires with anomalous nucleotide sharing. The table was pulled from immuneACCESS by TCRdb, which kept in-frame rearrangements only. Such tables lose some clones; where checked, under half of the loss comes from unresolved V genes, and the rest has no known cause. V, J and clone size derive from that table, while D and trimming were established from the DNA sequence. The sample records some 110,000 clones, approximately 77% of which are singletons. The ten largest make up 4.5% to 5% of the sample.

The sample is drawn from a study of cytomegalovirus exposure and HLA in healthy donors (TCRdb year 2017). In the study overall: An earlier analysis of several hundred of the donors reported 250 to 350 Gb of sequence data and 100 million to 130 million unique TCR beta sequences from 150 million to 200 million T cells. An early release covering more than 500 HLA-typed donors comprised approximately 290 gigabases of sequencing data and some 79 million unique TCR sequences. Of the roughly 410 genotyped donors, roughly 80% were placed in the genetic ancestry cluster associated with self-reported Caucasian donors. The study was designed to test whether signatures of past pathogen exposure could be identified by cataloging public T cell receptors. The T cell repertoires of about 700 subjects were profiled by immunosequencing and related to cytomegalovirus serostatus. Along with the approximately 700-subject first cohort, a separate validation cohort of around 120 different subjects was used. To predict cytomegalovirus infection status, the study combined high-throughput TCR immunosequencing, statistical association of individual TCRs with disease status, and machine learning. To study patterns of TCR occurrence, a later analysis re-analyzed previously published TCR beta repertoires from around 670 donors and added high-resolution HLA genotyping. In the later analysis, no new phenotypic data were used to find candidate immune exposures; instead, reliance was placed on TCR beta sequences and their occurrence across donors. To decide whether each TCR beta V gene segment behaved as functional or pseudogenic, an earlier analysis of some 600 of the donors relied on high-throughput TCR beta sequencing. Alongside the repertoire data, information on donor age, sex, ethnicity and CMV serostatus was compiled. A later genetic analysis took genome-wide SNP genotypes for about three fifths of the 666 donors and used that subset as a discovery cohort. All discovery cohort repertoires had been generated using a single sequencing platform. HLA typing covered class I and class II loci at four-digit resolution. The number of typed donors differed by locus: roughly 629-630 for A, B, C, DRB1 and DQB1; 500 to 550 for DQA1; 606 for DPA1; and about 450 for DPB1. Roughly 5 DR-DQ haplotypes were handled as single units for association and clustering, since linkage in the cohort was strong. On average, roughly 240,000 unique TCR beta nucleotide sequences were sequenced per donor among some 420 genotyped donors of the cohort, with roughly 18% of those sequences being non-productive.

The investigation overall reported the following: An earlier analysis of several hundred of the donors showed that most TCR beta V segments appeared in productive rearrangements either about 87% or about 30% of the time, which broadly matched IMGT annotations. A later analysis reported that several top co-occurrence clusters appeared linked to parvovirus B19, influenza, CMV and Epstein-Barr virus. In a later genetic analysis, a missense DCLRE1C variant was associated with V-gene and J-gene trimming of TCR beta chains, and the association was replicated in an independent cohort. A few of the identified cytomegalovirus-associated TCR beta chains were confirmed in vitro to be specific for cytomegalovirus antigens. In a later analysis, TCR association rates were found to vary across HLA loci, with the most associated TCRs seen for DRB1 alleles and the fewest for HLA-C alleles. Across donors, most TCR sequences were observed very rarely, whereas some public TCRs were present in many individuals. In a later analysis, HLA-associated TCR beta chains showed more clonal expansion and lower generation probabilities than non-associated chains that were equally common. The classifier was reported to diagnose cytomegalovirus status with high specificity and sensitivity in both the original and validation cohorts. In a later analysis, most CMV-associated TCR beta chains were found to appear HLA-restricted, with HLA associations seemingly driven largely by CMV exposure. Immune exposure information for the cohort was limited to CMV serostatus. Assigning TCR associations to individual alleles was difficult when HLA alleles, especially DR and DQ, strongly co-occurred. Presence/absence analyses assumed roughly uniform sequencing depth across donors, an assumption that may not hold. In the study, some 160 TCR beta chains were listed as associated with cytomegalovirus. In this cohort, only TCR beta chains were sequenced, and detectable features were limited by the absence of alpha or paired-chain data. Because HLA typing was missing for some donors at each locus, association tests included only the typed subset. Linkage disequilibrium might explain the correlated functional status among segregating V segments, but an unknown experimental factor could not be ruled out. The authors suggested that the approach could potentially be extended to other disease states and immunological phenotypes. Compared with the approximately 670-donor mean, donors in an Asian-associated ancestry cluster had fewer N-insertions in productive TCRs, according to a later genetic analysis. A further reported finding was that TCR beta sequences accurately predicted the HLA-A and HLA-B alleles for most subjects in the first cohort. Some IMGT-functional V segments, including TRBV6-2 and TRBV6-3, could not be distinguished by the 87-base-pair reads and were therefore excluded. Specific HLA alleles were associated with 15,000 to 20,000 TCR beta sequences at a false discovery rate of 0.05 in a later analysis. The earlier analysis of about 600 of the donors excluded some 16 rarely observed V segments, including chromosome 9 orphons, because counts were too low. The sequencing pipeline was judged likely to have produced a cluster of highly shared sequence variants as a technical artifact.

Sequences SEHNR (CDR1) and FQNEAQ (CDR2) are obtained from the germline V gene (reference sequence). Ends trimmed: V by 5 bases, J by 6 bases; bases unmatched to a gene: 6. From the cysteine through the phenylalanine, the CDR3 covers 14 amino acids. The kept DNA is CDR3 alone, 42 bases in frame from the first base. The receptor chain draws on TRBV7-9 and TRBJ2-4, with 8 junctional bases fitting TRBD1. Sequencing used PBMCs. The receptor's source is a man over 45 in good health and CMV-seropositive. This receptor has the CDR3 CASSRRQGLNIQYF. The sequenced DNA is TGTGCCAGCAGCCGGCGACAGGGGTTAAACATTCAGTACTTC.